This T cell receptor (beta chain) is drawn from a study of cytomegalovirus exposure and HLA in healthy donors. Everyone who donated was a healthy bone marrow donor. The CDR3 covers 13 residues. With 0 bases removed from V and 4 bases from J, the gap between germline ends came to 5 bases. Germline V gene sequence: CDR1 SGHRS, CDR2 YFSETQ. PCR primers comprised 60 Vbeta and 13 Jbeta primers. The protocol was immunoSEQ multiplex PCR, while the TCRdb copy is restricted to in-frame clones and leaves out a portion. The table lists 85,000 to 100,000 clones, 69% of them singletons. Study conclusions and caveats: The study assumed roughly uniform donor sequencing depth for presence/absence analyses. Researchers counted roughly 150 TCR beta chains as cytomegalovirus-associated.

A note on this clone: The antigen is not known. Distinct nucleotide sequences in the sample also encode this CDR3.

The sequencing sample was made of PBMCs. This sequence was found in a man aged 50 or older in good health and CMV-seronegative. The chain links TRBV5-1 to TRBJ2-1; D not certain. The DNA for the CDR3 is TGCGCCAGCAGCTTGGGACAATACAATGAGCAGTTCTTC. Its protein product is CASSLGQYNEQFF.